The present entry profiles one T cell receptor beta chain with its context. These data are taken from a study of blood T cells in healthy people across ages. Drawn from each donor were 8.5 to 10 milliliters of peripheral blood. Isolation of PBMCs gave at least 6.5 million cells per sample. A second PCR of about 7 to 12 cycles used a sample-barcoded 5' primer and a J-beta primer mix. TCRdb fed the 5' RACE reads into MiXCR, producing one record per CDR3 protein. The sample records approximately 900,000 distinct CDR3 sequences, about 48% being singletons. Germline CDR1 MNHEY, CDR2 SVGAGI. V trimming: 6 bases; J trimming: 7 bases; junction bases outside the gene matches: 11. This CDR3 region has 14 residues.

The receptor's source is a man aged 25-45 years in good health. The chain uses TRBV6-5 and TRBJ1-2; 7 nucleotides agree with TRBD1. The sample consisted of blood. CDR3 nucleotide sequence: TGTGCCAGCAGCCGAGGGGGCAACGAGTTTGGCTACACCTTC. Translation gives CASSRGGNEFGYTF.